The rows below give T cell receptor beta chains drawn from one sample of a study of cytomegalovirus exposure and HLA in healthy donors. Sequencing was performed with immunoSEQ multiplex PCR; in TCRdb, only in-frame clones are kept and a portion is missing. The profile covers 200,000 to 250,000 clones, with 70% appearing a single time and less than 3% taken by the ten largest. Sequenced input: PBMCs. These receptors came from a man between 40 and 49 years old in good health and CMV-seropositive. Each CDR3 is given with its conserved first and last residue. The D gene is left open where the match is weak. Clone size is shown for a subset of rows, as once, few, many or a class of expanded clone.

V gene: TRBV29-1; CDR3 length: 12; J gene: TRBJ2-5; D gene: NA; clone size: NA; CDR3 DNA: TGCAGCGTACAACCTGTAAAAGAGACCCAGTACTTC; CDR3 protein: CSVQPVKETQYF
V gene: TRBV2; CDR3 length: 14; J gene: TRBJ2-1; D gene: NA; clone size: NA; CDR3 DNA: TGTGCCAGCACACCAGAGGTATCCTACAATGAGCAGTTCTTC; CDR3 protein: CASTPEVSYNEQFF
V gene: TRBV6-5; CDR3 length: 14; J gene: TRBJ1-2; D gene: TRBD1; clone size: NA; CDR3 DNA: TGTGCCACTTCGACAGGGCGAGCTAACTATGGCTACACCTTC; CDR3 protein: CATSTGRANYGYTF
V gene: TRBV27; CDR3 length: 14; J gene: TRBJ2-7; D gene: NA; clone size: NA; CDR3 DNA: TGTGCCAGCAGTTTAACAGGGCAGTCCTACGAGCAGTACTTC; CDR3 protein: CASSLTGQSYEQYF
V gene: TRBV4-1; CDR3 length: 15; J gene: TRBJ2-4; D gene: TRBD2; clone size: NA; CDR3 DNA: TGCGCCAGCAGGCATGCAGCGGGGGCCGGGAACATTCAGTACTTC; CDR3 protein: CASRHAAGAGNIQYF
V gene: TRBV29-1; CDR3 length: 12; J gene: TRBJ1-2; D gene: TRBD1; clone size: NA; CDR3 DNA: TGCAGCGTCCTGACAGGGGAGTATGGCTACACCTTC; CDR3 protein: CSVLTGEYGYTF
V gene: TRBV9; CDR3 length: 14; J gene: TRBJ2-7; D gene: NA; clone size: NA; CDR3 DNA: TGTGCCAGCAGCGCGACACGAAACTCTTACGAGCAGTACTTC; CDR3 protein: CASSATRNSYEQYF
V gene: TRBV10-2; CDR3 length: 13; J gene: TRBJ1-3; D gene: NA; clone size: NA; CDR3 DNA: TGCGCCAGCCGCGGACACTCCGGAAACACCATATATTTT; CDR3 protein: CASRGHSGNTIYF
V gene: TRBV6-4; CDR3 length: 16; J gene: TRBJ2-1; D gene: TRBD1; clone size: NA; CDR3 DNA: TGTGCCAGCAGTGACTCCGTGACAGGGGCCTACAATGAGCAGTTCTTC; CDR3 protein: CASSDSVTGAYNEQFF
V gene: TRBV5-1; CDR3 length: 14; J gene: TRBJ1-1; D gene: NA; clone size: NA; CDR3 DNA: TGCGCCAGCAGCGACAAGACAGGGAACACTGAAGCTTTCTTT; CDR3 protein: CASSDKTGNTEAFF
V gene: TRBV6-1; CDR3 length: 15; J gene: TRBJ1-2; D gene: TRBD1; clone size: NA; CDR3 DNA: TGTGCCAGCAGCTCCGGGACAGGGGCCTACTATGGCTACACCTTC; CDR3 protein: CASSSGTGAYYGYTF
V gene: TRBV12-5; CDR3 length: 13; J gene: TRBJ2-3; D gene: NA; clone size: NA; CDR3 DNA: TGTGCTAGTGGCCCAGGCCGGCTAGATACGCAGTATTTT; CDR3 protein: CASGPGRLDTQYF
V gene: TRBV23-1; CDR3 length: 18; J gene: TRBJ1-5; D gene: NA; clone size: NA; CDR3 DNA: TGCGCCAGCAGTCAATCGGAGCCCAGGGGATTTAGGAATCAGCCCCAGCATTTT; CDR3 protein: CASSQSEPRGFRNQPQHF
V gene: TRBV7-6; CDR3 length: 16; J gene: TRBJ2-3; D gene: NA; clone size: NA; CDR3 DNA: TGTGCCAGCAGCTTAGGTGCGGGGAGAAACACAGATACGCAGTATTTT; CDR3 protein: CASSLGAGRNTDTQYF
V gene: TRBV6-5; CDR3 length: 14; J gene: TRBJ1-2; D gene: NA; clone size: NA; CDR3 DNA: TGTGCCAGCAGCCACAGGGACCCTAACTATGGCTACACCTTC; CDR3 protein: CASSHRDPNYGYTF
V gene: TRBV2; CDR3 length: 14; J gene: TRBJ1-1; D gene: NA; clone size: NA; CDR3 DNA: TGTGCCAGCACCGTTGGGAGTAGGAACCCTGAAGCTTTCTTT; CDR3 protein: CASTVGSRNPEAFF
V gene: TRBV5-4; CDR3 length: 17; J gene: TRBJ1-2; D gene: TRBD1; clone size: few; CDR3 DNA: TGTGCCAGCAGCTTGGCATCAGGGGGCGCACCCAGCTATGGCTACACCTTC; CDR3 protein: CASSLASGGAPSYGYTF
V gene: TRBV7-6; CDR3 length: 16; J gene: TRBJ2-5; D gene: TRBD2; clone size: NA; CDR3 DNA: TGTGCCAGCAGCTCGGGGGGAGGTAGGGCCCGGGAGACCCAGTACTTC; CDR3 protein: CASSSGGGRARETQYF
V gene: TRBV28; CDR3 length: 17; J gene: TRBJ1-2; D gene: NA; clone size: NA; CDR3 DNA: TGTGCCAGCACCTTACGACCCACAGGGTTCGGTGCCTATGGCTACACCTTC; CDR3 protein: CASTLRPTGFGAYGYTF
V gene: TRBV5-1; CDR3 length: 13; J gene: TRBJ1-4; D gene: NA; clone size: few; CDR3 DNA: TGTGCCAGCAGCTTCGGCCGGGATGAAAAACTGTTTTTT; CDR3 protein: CASSFGRDEKLFF
V gene: TRBV6-5; CDR3 length: 14; J gene: TRBJ2-3; D gene: NA; clone size: few; CDR3 DNA: TGTGCCAGCAGTTACTCAGGGGGTGAAGATACGCAGTATTTT; CDR3 protein: CASSYSGGEDTQYF
V gene: TRBV4-2; CDR3 length: 15; J gene: TRBJ2-1; D gene: TRBD2; clone size: NA; CDR3 DNA: TGTGCCAGCAGCCAAGACCTAGCGGGGGGCGGTGAGCAGTTCTTC; CDR3 protein: CASSQDLAGGGEQFF
V gene: TRBV27; CDR3 length: 14; J gene: TRBJ2-3; D gene: NA; clone size: NA; CDR3 DNA: TGTGCCACGCAGAGGGGGGGCCAGACAGATACGCAGTATTTT; CDR3 protein: CATQRGGQTDTQYF
V gene: TRBV29-1; CDR3 length: 16; J gene: TRBJ1-2; D gene: TRBD1; clone size: NA; CDR3 DNA: TGCAGCGTTGACGCGACAGGGGGCTCCCCAGGGTATGGCTACACCTTC; CDR3 protein: CSVDATGGSPGYGYTF
V gene: TRBV29-1; CDR3 length: 13; J gene: TRBJ1-1; D gene: TRBD1; clone size: NA; CDR3 DNA: TGCAGCGCTGGGACAGGACTGAACACTGAAGCTTTCTTT; CDR3 protein: CSAGTGLNTEAFF
V gene: TRBV19; CDR3 length: 16; J gene: TRBJ2-7; D gene: TRBD1; clone size: NA; CDR3 DNA: TGTGCCAGTACCCCCGGTGGGACAGGGGAGTCGTACGAGCAGTACTTC; CDR3 protein: CASTPGGTGESYEQYF
V gene: TRBV21-1; CDR3 length: 19; J gene: TRBJ2-7; D gene: NA; clone size: NA; CDR3 DNA: TGTGCCAGCAGCACACAATCCCGACTGACAGAAGGTGTTCCCTACGAGCAGTACTTC; CDR3 protein: CASSTQSRLTEGVPYEQYF
V gene: TRBV19; CDR3 length: 15; J gene: TRBJ2-7; D gene: TRBD1; clone size: NA; CDR3 DNA: TGTGCCAGTAGTCCCTACTCAGGGGGTTCCTACGAGCAGTACTTC; CDR3 protein: CASSPYSGGSYEQYF
V gene: TRBV7-9; CDR3 length: 14; J gene: TRBJ2-5; D gene: NA; clone size: NA; CDR3 DNA: TGTGCCAGCAGCTTAAGGCAGGGGGGAGAGACCCAGTACTTC; CDR3 protein: CASSLRQGGETQYF